The 14 T cell receptor beta chains below come from one sample, sequenced in a study of blood T cell repertoires in COVID-19. TCRdb keeps only in-frame clones here, not all; method: immunoSEQ multiplex PCR. The repertoire holds 200,000 to 300,000 clones, with 81% as singletons. The sequencing input was peripheral blood. The receptors derive from a woman older than 75 with acute or convalescent COVID-19.

This clone was counted between two and nine times. The chain carries TRBV6-5 and TRBJ2-7; 8 bases align to TRBD2. From germline, CDR1 is MNHEY and CDR2 SVGAGI. J gave up 4 bases and V 5 bases, and 4 bases lay outside the gene matches. This CDR3 has 13 residues. The CDR3 region has the DNA TGTGCCAGCAGTAAGCGGGAGACTTACGAGCAGTACTTC. Its translation: CASSKRETYEQYF.

The rearrangement joins TRBV19 to TRBJ2-5; 7 nucleotides match TRBD2. Germline V CDR1 and CDR2: LNHDA, SQIVND (reference sequence). J lost 2 bases, V lost 5 bases, and 8 bases had no gene match. This CDR3 is 15 amino acids long. In DNA, the CDR3 is TGTGCCAGTAGTTCCGGGGACTACCTTCAAGAGACCCAGTACTTC. Encoded protein: CASSSGDYLQETQYF.

The CDR3 DNA is TGTGCCAGCAGTCCAGGACAGGGGAAGGGATATGGCTACACCTTC. It encodes CASSPGQGKGYGYTF. The V gene is TRBV6-5, the J gene TRBJ1-2, with 9 bases matching TRBD1. V shed 5 bases, J shed 5 bases, and the junction held 9 bases outside the gene matches. The CDR3 totals 15 residues. The V gene's germline CDR1 is MNHEY and CDR2 SVGAGI.

CDR3 sequence reads: CASSQAGPSTGELFF. The CDR3, as DNA: TGCGCCAGCAGCCAGGCGGGACCCTCGACCGGGGAGCTGTTTTTT. This chain joins TRBV4-1 and TRBJ2-2; perhaps TRBD2 as D (6 bases). The germline V and J ends were trimmed by 3 bases and 5 bases, with 13 bases remaining between them. This CDR3 is built from 15 residues. Germline V gene data show CDR1 as MGHRA and CDR2 as YSYEKL.

The chain uses TRBV21-1 and TRBJ2-2; no DNA check was done on the table's D call, TRBD1. TRBV21-1 is deemed a pseudogene. The CDR3 is 15 residues long. Here the CDR3 DNA reads TGTGCCAGCAGCGAACGACGACAGCCCACCGGGGAGCTGTTTTTT. It specifies CASSERRQPTGELFF.

The chain employs TRBV5-4 and TRBJ2-1; 8 bases are a match to TRBD2. Germline lookup yields CDR1 SGHNT and CDR2 YYREEE (reference sequence). V gave up 4 bases and J gave up 8 bases; unmatched junction bases: 8. The CDR3 contains 14 residues. The DNA for the CDR3 is TGTGCCAGCAGCCTCAGCGGGAGTGGCTATGAGCAGTTCTTC. As protein: CASSLSGSGYEQFF. The full variable domain, its missing parts supplied by reference TRBV5-4 and TRBJ2-1, is ETGVTQSPTHLIKTRGQQVTLRCSSQSGHNTVSWYQQALGQGPQFIFQYYREEENGRGNFPPRFSGLQFPNYSSELNVNALELDDSALYLCASSLSGSGYEQFFGPGTRLTVL.

The chain employs TRBV4-1 and TRBJ2-5; a weak D match, TRBD1 (6 bases). CDR3 size: 12 residues. The germline V and J ends were trimmed by 1 base and 7 bases, with 7 bases remaining between them. Germline CDR1 MGHRA, CDR2 YSYEKL. Here the CDR3 reads CASSQVGGTQYF. CDR3 nucleotides: TGCGCCAGCAGCCAAGTAGGGGGGACCCAGTACTTC.

This clone was found a few times. J is TRBJ1-4 and V is TRBV14; 7 bases map to TRBD1. This CDR3 is 16 amino acids long. Germline assignment: CDR1 SGHDN and CDR2 FVKESK. The V segment lost 2 bases and the J segment 3 bases; nucleotides outside the gene matches: 6. The DNA for the CDR3 is TGTGCCAGCAGCCAATTCACAGGGGTGGCTAATGAAAAACTGTTTTTT. Translation: CASSQFTGVANEKLFF.

The chain uses TRBV30 and TRBJ2-3, with a weak D call TRBD1 (6 bases). The germline V gene has CDR1 GTSNPN and CDR2 SVGIG (reference sequence). This CDR3 spans 14 amino acids. Trimming left V 1 base short and J 2 bases short, with 10 bases between. CDR3 residues: CAWSARGATDTQYF. In nucleotides, the CDR3 is TGTGCCTGGAGTGCCAGGGGAGCCACAGATACGCAGTATTTT.

This chain uses TRBV9 with TRBJ1-5, with TRBD1 matching over 7 bases. The CDR3 spans 15 residues. From germline, CDR1 is SGDLS and CDR2 YYNGEE. V shed 2 bases and J 5 bases; nucleotides not matched to a gene: 7. CDR3 coding DNA: TGTGCCAGCAGCGTCCGCGGGACAGAAGATCAGCCCCAGCATTTT. Protein: CASSVRGTEDQPQHF.

V gene TRBV5-1 combines with J gene TRBJ1-4; D not resolved. Per the germline V gene, CDR1 is SGHRS and CDR2 is YFSETQ. Trimming pared 4 bases from V and 3 bases from J, leaving 13 bases between. The length of the CDR3 is 15 residues. The CDR3 sequence is CASSPEGMANEKLFF. The CDR3 DNA is TGCGCCAGCAGCCCGGAGGGAATGGCTAATGAAAAACTGTTTTTT.

This chain uses TRBV5-6 with TRBJ1-1, with 8 positions matching TRBD1. Germline V gives CDR1 SGHDT, CDR2 YYEEEE. CDR3 length: 14 amino acids. V trimming: 4 bases; J trimming: 5 bases; junction bases outside the gene matches: 7. CDR3 loop: CASSRDRGYTEAFF. The CDR3 coding sequence is TGTGCCAGCAGCCGTGACAGGGGTTATACTGAAGCTTTCTTT.

The V and J genes are TRBV30 and TRBJ1-3; possible D gene TRBD1, 5 bases. V shed 3 bases and J shed 3 bases, with 18 bases lying between them. The CDR3 spans 16 residues. Looked up from germline, CDR1 is GTSNPN and CDR2 is SVGIG (reference sequence). CDR3 sequence reads: CAWSSTWGAVGNTIYF. The CDR3 nucleotides read TGTGCCTGGAGCTCCACTTGGGGCGCAGTTGGAAACACCATATATTTT.

V and J are TRBV6-1 and TRBJ2-5, with TRBD1 matching over 10 bases. Germline CDR1 and CDR2: MNHNS and SASEGT. This CDR3 is 17 amino acids long. Unmatched junction bases numbered 11, after V lost 3 bases and J lost 4 bases. CDR3 coding DNA: TGTGCCAGCAGTGATAAGGGGATCGACAGGGGGCTAGAGACCCAGTACTTC. Translating it yields CASSDKGIDRGLETQYF.